Listed here are 5 T cell receptor beta chains from one sample, sequenced in a study of blood T cell repertoires in COVID-19. The protocol was immunoSEQ multiplex PCR, while the TCRdb copy is restricted to in-frame clones and leaves out a portion. Of roughly 26,000 clones in the sample, approximately 86% were seen once. The sequenced sample consisted of peripheral blood. The origin of the receptors is an older man with acute or convalescent COVID-19.

The CDR3 nucleotides read TGTGCCAGCAGTCCACAGGGGAATGAGCAGTTCTTC. It specifies CASSPQGNEQFF. J is TRBJ2-1 and V is TRBV12-3 or TRBV12-4, with 7 bases that match TRBD1. The CDR3 length is 12 residues. The V and J ends lost 5 bases and 7 bases, in that order; junction bases with no gene match: 2.

This clone has just one count. CDR3 in amino acids: CASSWVGEVNNEQFF. The CDR3 DNA reads as TGCGCCAGCAGCTGGGTGGGAGAGGTGAACAATGAGCAGTTCTTC. The V and J genes are TRBV5-1 and TRBJ2-1; tentative D call: TRBD2 (5 bases). The V end was cut by 3 bases, the J end by 5 bases, with 15 bases between. The length of the CDR3 is 15 residues. CDR1 is SGHRS, CDR2 YFSETQ, per germline.

The V and J genes are TRBV27 and TRBJ2-5, with TRBD1 as a possible D gene (5 bases). The V and J ends lost 0 bases and 4 bases respectively, with 9 bases between them. Germline values: CDR1 MNHEY, CDR2 SMNVEV (reference sequence). The CDR3 is 14 amino acids. The CDR3 loop is CASSLSGARETQYF. The CDR3 bases are TGTGCCAGCAGTTTATCAGGGGCCCGAGAGACCCAGTACTTC.

J is TRBJ2-3 and V is TRBV10-3, with TRBD1 matching 8 bases. Trimming cost V 0 bases and J 4 bases; bases outside gene matches: 0. This CDR3 comprises 14 residues. Germline CDR1 reads ENHRY; CDR2 reads SYGVKD. CDR3 sequence reads: CAISESDRADTQYF. In DNA, the CDR3 is TGTGCCATCAGTGAGTCGGACAGGGCAGATACGCAGTATTTT.

The V and J genes are TRBV2 and TRBJ2-1; the match to TRBD2 covers 7 bases. The CDR3 contains 12 residues. Unmatched junction bases numbered 5, after V lost 6 bases and J lost 9 bases. Germline V gene data show CDR1 as SNHLY and CDR2 as FYNNEI. CDR3 in DNA: TGTGCCAGCAGGTGGGAGGGCGGTGAGCAGTTCTTC. It codes for CASRWEGGEQFF.